These 22 T cell receptor beta chains originate from one sample sequenced in a study of blood T cells in healthy people across ages (dated by TCRdb to the mid-2010s). The library came from 5' RACE. The instrument was an Illumina HiSeq 2500. A second roughly 7 to 11 cycle PCR used a sample-barcoded 5' primer and a J-beta primer mix. TCRdb took the public reads, trimmed them with fastp at Q25, ran MiXCR for clone calling and kept in-frame beta chains. Every distinct CDR3 protein forms one entry, paired with its most common genes and DNA. The sample has 600,000 to 850,000 distinct CDR3 sequences on record, approximately 25% of them singletons. Together, the top ten hold more than 8% of the sample. The sample was also linked to a second study, of T cells of mothers and their children.

Source material: blood. The receptor set was obtained from a boy aged 5-17 years in good health.

There are a few counts of this clonotype. The rearrangement joins TRBV5-5 to TRBJ2-7; D gene unclear. Between the trimmed V and J ends, which lost 0 bases and 0 bases, there was a span of 7 bases. CDR1 SGHKS and CDR2 YYEKEE come from the germline V gene (reference sequence). CDR3 size: 14 residues. This CDR3 reads CASSLESSSYEQYF. The CDR3 DNA follows: TGTGCCAGCAGCTTGGAAAGTTCCTCCTACGAGCAGTACTTC.

This clonotype was observed a few times. Written as DNA, the CDR3 is TGCAGTGCTAGACTGACCTCGGGCTACGAGCAGTACTTC. Translated, it gives CSARLTSGYEQYF. V and J are TRBV20-1 and TRBJ2-7; D is ambiguous. Germline loops: CDR1 DFQATT, CDR2 SNEGSKA (reference sequence). This CDR3 has 13 amino acids. Trimming shortened V by 2 bases and J by 3 bases, and 11 bases separated the two germline ends.

V and J are TRBV28 and TRBJ2-2, with D possibly matching TRBD1 (5 bases). Trimming cost V 7 bases and J 3 bases, with 9 bases left between them. The V gene's germline CDR1 is MDHEN and CDR2 SYDVKM. This CDR3 has 13 amino acids. The CDR3: CASTKGDTGELFF. CDR3 DNA: TGTGCCAGCACTAAAGGGGACACCGGGGAGCTGTTTTTT.

This clonotype was observed a few times. The chain recombines TRBV12-3 or TRBV12-4 with TRBJ2-5, with 7 positions matching TRBD2. The closer fit of TRBJ2-7 to the DNA end suggests the J call may be wrong. This CDR3 has 16 residues. The CDR3 nucleotides read TGTGCCAGCAGTGCCCACAGCGGGGCTTTCTCCTACGAGCAGTACTTC. This sequence encodes CASSAHSGAFSYEQYF.

The chain carries TRBV20-1 and TRBJ2-4; D tentatively reads TRBD1 or TRBD2 (5 bases each). The CDR3 is 15 amino acids. Per germline, CDR1 DFQATT and CDR2 SNEGSKA (reference sequence). V lost 5 bases to trimming and J lost 0 bases, with 14 bases between them. Here the CDR3 reads CSASPGTPAKNIQYF. In DNA, the CDR3 is TGCAGTGCTTCCCCCGGGACCCCAGCCAAAAACATTCAGTACTTC.

The chain carries TRBV28 and TRBJ2-1; D gene ambiguous. The J call may not be correct, given that the DNA end is closer to TRBJ2-7. The CDR3 loop spans 14 amino acids. Germline V gene data show CDR1 as MDHEN and CDR2 as SYDVKM. The CDR3 protein is CASAASPDAYEQYF. The CDR3 region has the DNA TGTGCCAGCGCCGCCTCCCCGGACGCCTACGAGCAGTACTTC.

J is TRBJ2-5 and V is TRBV5-6; maybe TRBD1 (6 bases). The DNA matches TRBJ2-7 better at its end, which makes the J call doubtful. This CDR3 region has 17 residues. Germline V gene lookup returns CDR1 SGHDT and CDR2 YYEEEE. The CDR3 coding sequence is TGTGCCAGCATGATCCGTCCAGGGGCTTCTCGGTCCTACGAGCAGTACTTC. Protein sequence: CASMIRPGASRSYEQYF.

The chain has TRBV13 and TRBJ2-7; perhaps TRBD1 as D (6 bases). This CDR3 is built from 14 residues. From germline, CDR1 is PRHDT and CDR2 FYEKMQ (reference sequence). Trimming stripped 5 bases from V and 6 bases from J, with 17 bases between. The CDR3: CASSLLGGRAEQYF. As DNA, the CDR3 is TGTGCCAGCAGCCTGCTAGGGGGACGTGCCGAGCAGTACTTC.

This rearrangement joins TRBV29-1 to TRBJ1-1, with no clear D. The CDR3 length is 13 residues. V was cut by 4 bases and J by 0 bases, with 9 bases left in between. Looked up from germline, CDR1 is SQVTM and CDR2 is ANQGSEA. CDR3 sequence (DNA): TGCAGCGTTGTACAGCTGATGAACACTGAAGCTTTCTTT. This encodes CSVVQLMNTEAFF.

This clonotype was seen a few times. The chain has TRBV24-1 and TRBJ2-5; 11 bases map to TRBD2. Germline V gene lookup returns CDR1 KGHDR and CDR2 SFDVKD. Trimming at V came to 3 bases and at J to 2 bases, leaving 7 bases not matched to a gene. This CDR3 is built from 17 residues. The CDR3 DNA follows: TGTGCCACCAGTGATGCAACTAGCGGGGGCTCACAAGAGACCCAGTACTTC. Translated: CATSDATSGGSQETQYF.

The rearrangement joins TRBV3-1 to TRBJ1-2; D is ambiguous. The V and J ends lost 0 bases and 0 bases respectively, with 5 bases between them. Germline CDR1 reads LGHDT; CDR2 reads YNNKEL (reference sequence). The CDR3 consists of 14 residues. This CDR3 reads CASSQDSANYGYTF. CDR3 in DNA: TGTGCCAGCAGCCAAGATTCAGCTAACTATGGCTACACCTTC.

There are a few counts of this clonotype. This sequence joins TRBV25-1 and TRBJ1-6, with D perhaps TRBD1 (5 bases). CDR3 length: 12 residues. Germline assignment: CDR1 MGHDK and CDR2 SYGVNS. The V end was cut by 6 bases, the J end by 10 bases, with 10 bases between. The CDR3: CASRSGQSPLHF. CDR3 in DNA: TGTGCCAGCAGGTCAGGGCAGTCACCCCTCCACTTT.

The chain employs TRBV12-3 or TRBV12-4 and TRBJ2-3; TRBD2 is a possible D gene (6 bases). This CDR3 has 16 residues. Trimming pared 3 bases from V and 5 bases from J, leaving 18 bases between. The CDR3 reads CASSFYRGSVEDTQYF. The CDR3 DNA follows: TGTGCCAGCAGTTTCTACCGGGGGTCAGTGGAAGATACGCAGTATTTT.

This clonotype turned up a few times. The chain recombines TRBV5-1 with TRBJ2-3; 11 bases are a match to TRBD2. With 1 base clipped from V and 0 bases from J, the junction kept 7 bases outside the gene matches. The V gene's germline CDR1 is SGHRS and CDR2 YFSETQ. The CDR3 contains 18 residues. CDR3 coding DNA: TGCGCCAGCAGCTTGAGCTGGACTAGCGGGTTTAGCACAGATACGCAGTATTTT. It yields the protein CASSLSWTSGFSTDTQYF.

This clonotype occurred a few times. This chain uses TRBV12-3 or TRBV12-4 with TRBJ1-1, with TRBD1 identical over 8 bases. This CDR3 contains 14 residues. V gave up 5 bases and J gave up 5 bases; unmatched junction bases: 7. The CDR3 DNA follows: TGTGCCAGCAGTAATGGACAGGGAGATACTGAAGCTTTCTTT. Translation: CASSNGQGDTEAFF.

The chain links TRBV4-1 to TRBJ2-2; 7 bases match TRBD2. The germline V gene encodes CDR1 MGHRA and CDR2 YSYEKL. CDR3 length: 14 residues. V was clipped by 2 bases and J by 7 bases; unmatched bases: 4. CDR3 in DNA: TGCGCCAGCAGCCAAAAGGGACTAATCGGGGAGCTGTTTTTT. Protein product: CASSQKGLIGELFF.

This clonotype has just a few counts. The J gene is TRBJ2-5, the V gene TRBV7-2, with 9 bases that match TRBD1. The CDR3 runs 14 residues. Germline V gene data show CDR1 as SGHTA and CDR2 as FQGNSA. Germline trimming cut 5 bases from V and 5 bases from J; bases unmatched to any gene: 6. The CDR3 protein is CASSTGQGTETQYF. The CDR3 DNA reads TGTGCCAGCAGCACGGGACAGGGAACGGAGACCCAGTACTTC.

This clonotype was observed a handful of times. CDR3 sequence reads: CASSQGLASTDTQYF. The CDR3, as DNA: TGTGCCAGCAGCCAAGGATTAGCTTCCACAGATACGCAGTATTTT. The gene calls are TRBV3-1 and TRBJ2-3; D gene unclear. V lost 1 base, J lost 2 bases, and 10 bases lay in between. In germline, CDR1 is LGHDT, CDR2 YNNKEL (reference sequence). The CDR3 consists of 15 residues.

The chain joins TRBV2 to TRBJ2-5, with 9 nucleotides matching TRBD1. This CDR3 contains 13 residues. CDR1 is SNHLY, CDR2 FYNNEI, per germline. The trim removed 7 bases at V and 11 bases at J, leaving 11 bases unmatched. The CDR3 DNA reads TGTGCCAGCATAGAACAGGGGGCGGGGGAGCAGTACTTC. Its protein product is CASIEQGAGEQYF. Full variable domain (rest looked up from reference TRBV2 and TRBJ2-5): EPEVTQTPSHQVTQMGQEVILRCVPISNHLYFYWYRQILGQKVEFLVSFYNNEISEKSEIFDDQFSVERPDGSNFTLKIRSTKLEDSAMYFCASIEQGAGEQYFGPGTRLLVL.

The chain is built from TRBV7-9 and TRBJ1-1; D not resolved. The CDR3 length is 10 residues. Germline-derived CDR1 and CDR2 are SEHNR and FQNEAQ (reference sequence). The V end was cut by 10 bases, the J end by 1 base, with 4 bases between. Written as DNA, the CDR3 is TGTGCCACCTCGAACACTGAAGCTTTCTTT. Residues: CATSNTEAFF.

This clonotype was observed a few times. The genes are TRBV12-3 or TRBV12-4 and TRBJ2-7; D gene unclear. The CDR3 contains 13 residues. V was clipped by 2 bases and J by 5 bases, with 10 bases between them. CDR3 amino acids: CASSLTKTDEQYF. The CDR3 nucleotides read TGTGCCAGCAGTTTAACTAAAACCGACGAGCAGTACTTC.

The table lists this clonotype with a few counts. This rearrangement joins TRBV5-5 to TRBJ2-2; the match to TRBD2 covers 12 bases. Germline V gene sequence: CDR1 SGHKS, CDR2 YYEKEE (reference sequence). The J segment lost 6 bases and the V segment lost 4 bases, leaving 16 bases of the junction unmatched. The CDR3 covers 19 residues. CDR3 amino acids: CASSLVPLAGGPGPGELFF. As DNA, the CDR3 is TGTGCCAGCAGCCTGGTGCCGCTAGCGGGAGGGCCCGGACCCGGGGAGCTGTTTTTT. The full variable domain, rest sourced from reference TRBV5-5 and TRBJ2-2, is DAGVTQSPTHLIKTRGQQVTLRCSPISGHKSVSWYQQVLGQGPQFIFQYYEKEERGRGNFPDRFSARQFPNYSSELNVNALLLGDSALYLCASSLVPLAGGPGPGELFFGEGSRLTVL.